A selection of T cell receptor beta chains follows, all from one sample in a study of blood T cells in healthy people across ages. TCRdb used MiXCR to reprocess the 5' RACE reads, holding one entry per CDR3 protein. The table lists about 600,000 distinct CDR3 sequences, roughly 48% of them singletons, with 20% to 25% in the top ten. The source material was blood. These receptor sequences come from an elderly man in good health. Both conserved end residues are part of each CDR3. D genes are given only for firm matches. The size of a clone is reported for some rows only, either as once, few or many, or as a class for expanded clones.

TRBV20-1	few	TRBJ2-1	NA	CSAHRHQWGNEQFF	TGCAGTGCCCATCGGCACCAATGGGGCAATGAGCAGTTCTTC
TRBV28	NA	TRBJ2-7	NA	CASTRLKGEQYF	TGTGCCAGCACCCGACTCAAGGGCGAGCAGTACTTC
TRBV2	NA	TRBJ1-2	NA	CASTGSGDGYTF	TGTGCCAGCACAGGGTCGGGTGATGGCTACACCTTC
TRBV9	NA	TRBJ2-7	NA	CASSVDPGTTYEQYF	TGTGCCAGCAGCGTAGATCCGGGTACCACCTACGAGCAGTACTTC
TRBV4-3	once	TRBJ2-5	NA	CASSQDLGGGTQYF	TGCGCCAGCAGCCAAGATCTAGGGGGTGGGACCCAGTACTTC
TRBV7-2	NA	TRBJ2-1	TRBD1	CASSLGQGRQFF	TGTGCCAGCAGCCTAGGACAGGGTCGGCAGTTCTTC
TRBV28	NA	TRBJ2-3	TRBD2	CAILGVSGSGTQYF	TGTGCCATCTTAGGGGTTAGCGGGAGTGGTACGCAGTATTTT
TRBV7-9	once	TRBJ2-3	NA	CASSRDGLDTQYF	TGTGCCAGCAGCCGGGATGGGTTGGATACGCAGTATTTT
TRBV6-6	many	TRBJ1-2	NA	CASSWNRGDGYTF	TGTGCCAGCAGTTGGAACCGGGGAGATGGCTACACCTTC
TRBV6-4	few	TRBJ2-3	NA	CASRMGGFSTDTQYF	TGTGCCAGCAGGATGGGGGGATTCTCCACAGATACGCAGTATTTT
TRBV12-3/TRBV12-4	few	TRBJ1-2	TRBD1	CASRRTGVNDGYTF	TGTGCCAGCAGGAGGACAGGAGTGAATGACGGCTACACCTTC
TRBV6-6	many	TRBJ1-2	NA	CASGQWDGYTF	TGTGCCAGCGGGCAGTGGGATGGCTACACCTTC
TRBV12-3/TRBV12-4	NA	TRBJ1-1	TRBD1	CASRTGFTEAFF	TGTGCCAGCAGGACAGGGTTCACTGAAGCTTTCTTT
TRBV4-2	NA	TRBJ2-1	NA	CASSQAADPYNEQFF	TGTGCCAGCAGCCAAGCCGCCGATCCGTACAATGAGCAGTTCTTC
TRBV28	NA	TRBJ2-2	NA	CASSSTDTGELFF	TGTGCCAGCAGTTCTACCGACACCGGGGAGCTGTTTTTT
TRBV5-5	few	TRBJ2-5	TRBD1	CASSLTGQGYREQYF	TGTGCCAGCAGCTTGACGGGACAGGGATATAGAGAGCAGTACTTC
TRBV7-9	NA	TRBJ1-4	TRBD1	CASSSQGARANEKLFF	TGTGCCAGCAGCTCCCAGGGGGCGCGAGCTAATGAAAAACTGTTTTTT
TRBV7-3	NA	TRBJ2-1	NA	CASSLDGTEQFF	TGTGCCAGCAGCTTAGACGGGACTGAGCAGTTCTTC